The T cell receptor (beta chain) under discussion was sequenced for a study of blood T cell repertoires in COVID-19. Study-wide background: Acute and convalescent COVID-19 specimens originated in the United States, Italy and Spain. Sample material is recorded as cDNA or gDNA derived from T cells, B-cell-depleted T cells, or PBMCs.

Per the authors' pipeline: The assay estimated nucleated cells by amplifying reference gene primers. The table came from immunoSEQ multiplex PCR; TCRdb's copy has only in-frame clones and leaves some out. V and J calls and clone size are copied from that table; D and trimming were computed from the DNA. The table has roughly 440,000 clones, roughly 88% seen once. CDR1 and CDR2 (germline): SGHRS, YFSETQ. CDR3 length: 17 residues. J gave up 5 bases and V 3 bases, and 11 bases lay outside the gene matches. The sequenced material came from peripheral blood. This clonotype was obtained from a woman between 50 and 59 years old with COVID-19, enrolled during active disease. This chain connects TRBV5-1 to TRBJ2-1; TRBD2 matches at 10 bases. As DNA, the CDR3 is TGCGCCAGCAGCTGGGGAACCGGGACTAGCGCCGACAATGAGCAGTTCTTC. Translation gives CASSWGTGTSADNEQFF.